This T cell receptor (beta chain) was found in a study of cytomegalovirus exposure and HLA in healthy donors (dated by TCRdb to 2017 to 2019). Regarding the complete study: According to a later analysis, the 110 or so validation repertoires were produced on the same platform as the approximately 690 repertoires of the first cohort. The study aimed to test whether cataloging public T cell receptors could reveal signatures of past pathogen exposure. Along with the 666-subject first cohort, a separate validation cohort of some 130 different subjects was used. To predict cytomegalovirus infection status, the study combined high-throughput TCR immunosequencing, statistical association of individual TCRs with disease status, and machine learning. General conclusions and limits of the study: Most TCR sequences were seen in very few donors, while some public TCRs were found in many individuals. The authors suggested that the approach could potentially be extended to other disease states and immunological phenotypes. In both the original and validation cohorts, the classifier was reported to diagnose cytomegalovirus status with high specificity and sensitivity. All 130 or so repertoires were used to score co-occurrence in the validation cohort in a later analysis, because that analysis had no HLA typing for the cohort. In the study, some 160 TCR beta chains were listed as associated with cytomegalovirus. Subsequent analysis determined that TCRs grouped into clusters in the first cohort also showed a tendency toward co-occurrence across the 120 or so validation repertoires, and approximately 93% of cluster scores exceeded 0. A few of the identified cytomegalovirus-associated TCR beta chains were confirmed in vitro to be specific for cytomegalovirus antigens.

Libraries were prepared through the immunoSEQ multiplex PCR assay. Per the authors' processing: A statistical classification framework was developed to diagnose cytomegalovirus status using the catalog of TCR beta chain sequences. TCRdb took this table from immuneACCESS and kept in-frame rearrangements with V and J called. Such tables lack part of the clones; where checked against another copy, unresolved V genes explain under half of the gap, and the rest is unexplained. The V and J calls and clone size are taken from that table; D and trimming were inferred from the DNA. Across this sample there are 250,000 or so clones, with around 90% seen only once. 0.35% to 0.45% of the sample is held by the ten biggest clonotypes. This clone was seen only once. Its antigen remains unidentified. Base qualities are not provided; no much larger clone lies one nucleotide away. Cut back by 4 bases and 8 bases, the V and J ends lie 14 bases apart. The CDR3 measures 14 amino acids from cysteine to phenylalanine. Only the CDR3 part of the read is kept: 42 bases, read in frame from the first base. The germline V gene gives CDR1 as KGHSH and CDR2 as LQKENI.

Donors formed part of the validation cohort, which comprised 120 subjects and was distinct from the first cohort of several hundred subjects. The sequenced material came from PBMCs. This clonotype was obtained from a young woman in good health and CMV-seronegative. In this chain, TRBV18 is recombined with TRBJ1-4; TRBD1 is a possible D gene, resting on 6 matching bases. The sequenced DNA: TGTGCCAGCTCACTCAGGGGAGCGGGAGAAAAACTGTTTTTT. This codes for CASSLRGAGEKLFF. With the portions outside the CDR3 filled from the reference TRBV18 and TRBJ1-4 genes, the complete variable region becomes NAGVMQNPRHLVRRRGQEARLRCSPMKGHSHVYWYRQLPEEGLKFMVYLQKENIIDESGMPKERFSAEFPKEGPSILRIQQVVRGDSAAYFCASSLRGAGEKLFFGSGTQLSVL.